Listed below are T cell receptor beta chains from one sample, sequenced in a study of T-cell memory formation after mild COVID-19. Via MiXCR, TCRdb re-called the 5' RACE reads, giving one row per CDR3 protein. This sample has fewer than 140,000 distinct CDR3 sequences, with 9.5% to 15% found just once. Sequencing was done on a sample of PBMCs or a T cell subset sorted from them (not recorded which). The origin of the receptors is an adult woman who had mild COVID-19 (a few samples of this study predate the infection). Cell type and time point are not known. CDR3s include the opening cysteine and the closing phenylalanine or tryptophan. D genes are given only for firm matches. Not all rows give a size; the values are once, few, many and, for expanded clones, a class.

v_gene: TRBV6-2/TRBV6-3; d_gene: NA; abundance: few; j_gene: TRBJ2-3; CDR3nt: TGTGCCAGCAGTTACGTCGTAGATGGGGCAGATACGCAGTATTTT; CDR3aa: CASSYVVDGADTQYF
v_gene: TRBV7-9; d_gene: TRBD2; abundance: many; j_gene: TRBJ2-7; CDR3nt: TGTGCCAGCAGTGAAACTACCGGGACTAGTGGGACCTACGAGCAGTACTTC; CDR3aa: CASSETTGTSGTYEQYF
v_gene: TRBV9; d_gene: TRBD1; abundance: NA; j_gene: TRBJ2-1; CDR3nt: TGTGCCAGCAGCGTAGCACAGAGAGGGGGCCCCCCGGGTGAGTTCTTC; CDR3aa: CASSVAQRGGPPGEFF
v_gene: TRBV28; d_gene: NA; abundance: few; j_gene: TRBJ1-1; CDR3nt: TGTGCCAGCAGTACTAGACAGGTGAACACTGAAGCTTTCTTT; CDR3aa: CASSTRQVNTEAFF
v_gene: TRBV29-1; d_gene: NA; abundance: few; j_gene: TRBJ2-1; CDR3nt: TGCAGCGTTGAAGATTGGAGACACCATAGCTACAATGAGCAGTTCTTC; CDR3aa: CSVEDWRHHSYNEQFF
v_gene: TRBV29-1; d_gene: TRBD2; abundance: NA; j_gene: TRBJ2-5; CDR3nt: TGCAGCGTTGAAGGATGGGCTAGCGGGAGTCATTCAGAGACCCAGTACTTC; CDR3aa: CSVEGWASGSHSETQYF
v_gene: TRBV9; d_gene: TRBD1; abundance: many; j_gene: TRBJ2-5; CDR3nt: TGTGCCAGCAGCGTACACAGGGGTCGACCATTACAGGGCGAGACCCAGTACTTC; CDR3aa: CASSVHRGRPLQGETQYF
v_gene: TRBV29-1; d_gene: NA; abundance: few; j_gene: TRBJ2-1; CDR3nt: TGCAGCGTGGACGGACCCCAGGGTGCGAGCTCCTACAATGAGCAGTTCTTC; CDR3aa: CSVDGPQGASSYNEQFF
v_gene: TRBV12-3/TRBV12-4; d_gene: NA; abundance: few; j_gene: TRBJ2-3; CDR3nt: TGTGCCAGCAGTTTCTACACAGATACGCAGTATTTT; CDR3aa: CASSFYTDTQYF
v_gene: TRBV9; d_gene: NA; abundance: few; j_gene: TRBJ2-1; CDR3nt: TGTGCCAGCAGCGTCAGGGTAATGGATGCAAGGGGTGAGCAGTTCTTC; CDR3aa: CASSVRVMDARGEQFF
v_gene: TRBV29-1; d_gene: TRBD1; abundance: NA; j_gene: TRBJ2-2; CDR3nt: TGCAGCGTTCTTTGGGACAGGGAAACATCCGGGGAGCTGTTTTTT; CDR3aa: CSVLWDRETSGELFF
v_gene: TRBV12-3/TRBV12-4; d_gene: TRBD2; abundance: NA; j_gene: TRBJ2-1; CDR3nt: TGTGCCAGCAGCGGACTAGCGGACTACAATGAGCAGTTCTTC; CDR3aa: CASSGLADYNEQFF
v_gene: TRBV19; d_gene: NA; abundance: NA; j_gene: TRBJ1-6; CDR3nt: TGTGCCAGTAGTAGGTGGCAACTTCACGGGGTGTGGCCCCTCCACTTT; CDR3aa: CASSRWQLHGVWPLHF
v_gene: TRBV12-3/TRBV12-4; d_gene: TRBD1; abundance: NA; j_gene: TRBJ1-1; CDR3nt: TGTGCCAGCAGGGGACAGGGTACCACTGAAGCTTTCTTT; CDR3aa: CASRGQGTTEAFF
v_gene: TRBV3-1; d_gene: NA; abundance: NA; j_gene: TRBJ2-5; CDR3nt: TGTGCCAGCAGCCAAGTGAGGGGCCCTAGCGCGGGAGAGACCCAGTACTTC; CDR3aa: CASSQVRGPSAGETQYF
v_gene: TRBV3-1; d_gene: TRBD1; abundance: few; j_gene: TRBJ2-1; CDR3nt: TGTGCCAGCAGCTTCGGACAGGGAGCTTACAATGAGCAGTTCTTC; CDR3aa: CASSFGQGAYNEQFF
v_gene: TRBV6-5; d_gene: NA; abundance: few; j_gene: TRBJ2-7; CDR3nt: TGTGCCAGCAGTTACAAGAACAGCTACGAGCAGTACTTC; CDR3aa: CASSYKNSYEQYF
v_gene: TRBV2; d_gene: NA; abundance: NA; j_gene: TRBJ2-7; CDR3nt: TGTGCCATCGTAAAATCCTCCGGGAGCGACTCCTACGAGCAGTACTTC; CDR3aa: CAIVKSSGSDSYEQYF
v_gene: TRBV4-1; d_gene: TRBD2; abundance: few; j_gene: TRBJ2-2; CDR3nt: TGCGCCAGCAGCCAAAGCCTAGCGGGAAGCGGGGAGCTGTTTTTT; CDR3aa: CASSQSLAGSGELFF
v_gene: TRBV4-1; d_gene: TRBD1; abundance: few; j_gene: TRBJ2-2; CDR3nt: TGCGCCAGCAGCCACGGACAGGGGGATGACGGGGAGCTGTTTTTT; CDR3aa: CASSHGQGDDGELFF
v_gene: TRBV27; d_gene: TRBD1; abundance: NA; j_gene: TRBJ2-3; CDR3nt: TGTGCCAGCAGTCTAGCCGGACAGGGGAATCTATTTAGCACAGATACGCAGTATTTT; CDR3aa: CASSLAGQGNLFSTDTQYF
v_gene: TRBV29-1; d_gene: TRBD1; abundance: few; j_gene: TRBJ1-1; CDR3nt: TGCAGCGTTCTGACAGGGGGCTTCTTTGAAGCTTTCTTT; CDR3aa: CSVLTGGFFEAFF
v_gene: TRBV12-5; d_gene: NA; abundance: NA; j_gene: TRBJ1-1; CDR3nt: TGTGCTAGTGGTTTGGGGAGCACTGAAGCTTTCTTT; CDR3aa: CASGLGSTEAFF
v_gene: TRBV14; d_gene: NA; abundance: few; j_gene: TRBJ2-1; CDR3nt: TGTGCCAGCAGCCAAGGTGTGTTCGTATACAATGAGCAGTCCTTC; CDR3aa: CASSQGVFVYNEQSF
v_gene: TRBV5-5; d_gene: NA; abundance: few; j_gene: TRBJ2-7; CDR3nt: TGTGCCAGCACCCCGGCATCCTACGAGCAGTACTTC; CDR3aa: CASTPASYEQYF
v_gene: TRBV15; d_gene: NA; abundance: NA; j_gene: TRBJ1-2; CDR3nt: TGTGCCACCAGCAGAGAGCTCGGAGGGGCAAGAAATGGCTACACCTTC; CDR3aa: CATSRELGGARNGYTF
v_gene: TRBV19; d_gene: NA; abundance: NA; j_gene: TRBJ2-7; CDR3nt: TGTGCCAGTAGCCCGGGTGTGAGGGACTACGAGCAGTACTTC; CDR3aa: CASSPGVRDYEQYF
v_gene: TRBV19; d_gene: NA; abundance: NA; j_gene: TRBJ2-5; CDR3nt: TGTGCCAGTAGTATAGATCCGGGATCTATAGAAGAGACCCAGTACTTC; CDR3aa: CASSIDPGSIEETQYF
v_gene: TRBV12-3/TRBV12-4; d_gene: NA; abundance: many; j_gene: TRBJ2-5; CDR3nt: TGTGCCAGCAGCCAACCCCGGACGGAGATGTTCCAAGAGACCCAGTACTTC; CDR3aa: CASSQPRTEMFQETQYF
v_gene: TRBV7-9; d_gene: TRBD1; abundance: few; j_gene: TRBJ1-1; CDR3nt: TGTGCCAGCAGCGGAGAGGGACAGGGGAGGCTTTATGGCACTGAAGCTTTCTTT; CDR3aa: CASSGEGQGRLYGTEAFF
v_gene: TRBV7-9; d_gene: TRBD2; abundance: few; j_gene: TRBJ2-7; CDR3nt: TGTGCCAGCAGCACCGGACTAGCGGGAGGGCCTCTGTACGAGCAGTACTTC; CDR3aa: CASSTGLAGGPLYEQYF
v_gene: TRBV7-9; d_gene: TRBD2; abundance: NA; j_gene: TRBJ2-1; CDR3nt: TGTGCCAGCAGCTCCGGGAGGGAAGGCAATGAGCAGTTCTTC; CDR3aa: CASSSGREGNEQFF
v_gene: TRBV7-3; d_gene: NA; abundance: NA; j_gene: TRBJ2-3; CDR3nt: TGTGCCAGCAGCCAATCTAGCACAGATACGCAGTATTTT; CDR3aa: CASSQSSTDTQYF
v_gene: TRBV12-3/TRBV12-4; d_gene: TRBD2; abundance: few; j_gene: TRBJ2-5; CDR3nt: TGTGCCAGCAGTATGACTAGCGGGGGGGACGAGACCCAGTACTTC; CDR3aa: CASSMTSGGDETQYF
v_gene: TRBV6-1; d_gene: TRBD2; abundance: few; j_gene: TRBJ2-7; CDR3nt: TGTGCCAGCAGTTTAATCGCCGGGACTAGCCCTCGCGAGCAGTACTTC; CDR3aa: CASSLIAGTSPREQYF
v_gene: TRBV7-9; d_gene: TRBD2; abundance: NA; j_gene: TRBJ2-4; CDR3nt: TGTGCCAGCAGCTTAGCGGGGGATGCTCCGGGGGGCATTCAGTACTTC; CDR3aa: CASSLAGDAPGGIQYF
v_gene: TRBV4-1; d_gene: TRBD1; abundance: NA; j_gene: TRBJ2-7; CDR3nt: TGCGCCAGCAGCCTTGGACAGGGGTACGACGAGCAGTACTTC; CDR3aa: CASSLGQGYDEQYF
v_gene: TRBV20-1; d_gene: NA; abundance: many; j_gene: TRBJ2-7; CDR3nt: TGCAGTGCTAGAGGGATGAGCTCCTACGAGCAGTACTTC; CDR3aa: CSARGMSSYEQYF
v_gene: TRBV9; d_gene: TRBD2; abundance: few; j_gene: TRBJ2-3; CDR3nt: TGTGCCAGCAGCGTAGGGACTAGCTGGTCGGATACGCAGTATTTT; CDR3aa: CASSVGTSWSDTQYF
v_gene: TRBV30; d_gene: TRBD2; abundance: many; j_gene: TRBJ2-2; CDR3nt: TGTGCCTGGAGGAGCGGGAGTGACACCGGGGAGCTGTTTTTT; CDR3aa: CAWRSGSDTGELFF
v_gene: TRBV5-1; d_gene: NA; abundance: NA; j_gene: TRBJ1-1; CDR3nt: TGCGCCAGCAGCTTGGGGGGCCTGGACACTGAAGCTTTCTTT; CDR3aa: CASSLGGLDTEAFF
v_gene: TRBV25-1; d_gene: NA; abundance: few; j_gene: TRBJ2-2; CDR3nt: TGTGCCAGCAGTGAAACCGGGGGAACCGGGGAGCTGTTTTTT; CDR3aa: CASSETGGTGELFF
v_gene: TRBV7-9; d_gene: TRBD2; abundance: few; j_gene: TRBJ2-7; CDR3nt: TGTGCCAGCAGCCTAGGACTAGCGGCCTCCTACGAGCAGTACTTC; CDR3aa: CASSLGLAASYEQYF
v_gene: TRBV7-6; d_gene: NA; abundance: NA; j_gene: TRBJ2-2; CDR3nt: TGTGCCATCCGACGTCCGACCGTGGGCACCGGGGAGCTGTTTTTT; CDR3aa: CAIRRPTVGTGELFF
v_gene: TRBV13; d_gene: TRBD1; abundance: NA; j_gene: TRBJ2-3; CDR3nt: TGTGCCAGCAGCCTCGGACAGGGCTTAGATACGCAGTATTTT; CDR3aa: CASSLGQGLDTQYF
v_gene: TRBV3-1; d_gene: NA; abundance: NA; j_gene: TRBJ1-1; CDR3nt: TGTGCCAGCAGTTCTACAGCGAACACTGAAGCTTTCTTT; CDR3aa: CASSSTANTEAFF
v_gene: TRBV5-1; d_gene: TRBD2; abundance: NA; j_gene: TRBJ2-1; CDR3nt: TGCGCCAGCAGCTTGGTGTCTACTAGCGGGGGAGCCCCTCAGCAGTTCTTC; CDR3aa: CASSLVSTSGGAPQQFF
v_gene: TRBV7-9; d_gene: NA; abundance: NA; j_gene: TRBJ2-5; CDR3nt: TGTGCCAGCAGCTTAGCCCCCTGGGAGGGGGCTAAGACCCAGTACTTC; CDR3aa: CASSLAPWEGAKTQYF
v_gene: TRBV24-1; d_gene: NA; abundance: NA; j_gene: TRBJ2-2; CDR3nt: TGTGCCACCAGTGCCTGGGACTACACCGGGGAGCTGTTTTTT; CDR3aa: CATSAWDYTGELFF
v_gene: TRBV7-9; d_gene: NA; abundance: NA; j_gene: TRBJ2-7; CDR3nt: TGTGCCACCAGCGAGGGGAGTAACTACGAGCAGTACTTC; CDR3aa: CATSEGSNYEQYF
v_gene: TRBV6-2/TRBV6-3; d_gene: NA; abundance: NA; j_gene: TRBJ2-1; CDR3nt: TGTGCCAGCAGTTACGACGGGGCTTGGTGGTTCTTC; CDR3aa: CASSYDGAWWFF
v_gene: TRBV5-6; d_gene: NA; abundance: few; j_gene: TRBJ1-5; CDR3nt: TGTGCCAGCAGCTGGAGCGGACAGCCAAATAAGTGGCCCCAGCATTTT; CDR3aa: CASSWSGQPNKWPQHF
v_gene: TRBV9; d_gene: TRBD2; abundance: few; j_gene: TRBJ2-6; CDR3nt: TGTGCCAGCAGCTCCAGGCGGACTAGCGGGAGGGCCGGGGCCAACGTCCTGACTTTC; CDR3aa: CASSSRRTSGRAGANVLTF
v_gene: TRBV6-5; d_gene: NA; abundance: NA; j_gene: TRBJ2-7; CDR3nt: TGTGCCAGCAGTTCCCTCTCCGGGATAAGCTCCTACGAGCAGTACTTC; CDR3aa: CASSSLSGISSYEQYF
v_gene: TRBV5-1; d_gene: TRBD1; abundance: NA; j_gene: TRBJ2-1; CDR3nt: TGCGCCAGCAGCCCGGGACAGGGGGGTGAGATAGGCAATGAGCAGTTCTTC; CDR3aa: CASSPGQGGEIGNEQFF